A selection of T cell receptor beta chains follows, all from one sample in a study of cytomegalovirus exposure and HLA in healthy donors. Clones were read by immunoSEQ multiplex PCR, and TCRdb kept only the in-frame ones, dropping some. The sample consists of 150,000 to 200,000 clones, over 85% of them appearing once. Input material: PBMCs. Receptors were obtained from a young woman in good health and CMV-seropositive. CDR3s include the opening cysteine and the closing phenylalanine or tryptophan. The D gene is left open where the match is weak. Some rows mark clone size as missing; the rest say once, few, many or name a class of expanded clone.

cdr3_length	clone_size	v_call	j_call	d_call	cdr3_nt	cdr3_aa
15	NA	TRBV28	TRBJ2-3	NA	TGTGCCAGCAGTCCACCCACAGGGTTGACAGATACGCAGTATTTT	CASSPPTGLTDTQYF
15	NA	TRBV19	TRBJ1-3	NA	TGTGCCAGTAGTATATCTGGCAGGGGAAGAAACACCATATATTTT	CASSISGRGRNTIYF
15	NA	TRBV11-2	TRBJ2-3	TRBD1	TGTGCCAGCAGCTTACGGACAGGGAGCACAGGTACGCAGTATTTT	CASSLRTGSTGTQYF
14	NA	TRBV5-1	TRBJ1-4	TRBD1	TGCGCCAGCAGCCTAGGGGGCGCTAATGAAAAACTGTTTTTT	CASSLGGANEKLFF
15	NA	TRBV10-3	TRBJ1-1	NA	TGTGCCATCAGTGAGTCTGAGGTAATGAACACTGAAGCTTTCTTT	CAISESEVMNTEAFF
11	NA	TRBV20-1	TRBJ1-1	NA	TGCAGTGGGCAACGCAATACTGAAGCTTTCTTT	CSGQRNTEAFF
14	once	TRBV2	TRBJ2-5	TRBD2	TGTGCCAGCCTGCTAGCGGGAGGGAGAGAGACCCAGTACTTC	CASLLAGGRETQYF
12	NA	TRBV28	TRBJ2-7	NA	TGTGCCACACAGGTCAGCTCCTACGAGCAGTACTTC	CATQVSSYEQYF
18	NA	TRBV5-4	TRBJ1-2	TRBD1	TGTGCCAGCAGCTCCATGGGGTCAGGACCCCAGGGGGTCGGCGGCTACACCTTC	CASSSMGSGPQGVGGYTF
10	NA	TRBV10-1	TRBJ2-7	NA	TGCGCCAGGAGATACCACGAGCAGTACTTC	CARRYHEQYF
12	NA	TRBV2	TRBJ1-2	NA	TGTGCCAGCAGTGAAACTCTCTATGGCTACACCTTC	CASSETLYGYTF
14	NA	TRBV2	TRBJ2-3	NA	TGTGCCAGCAGGCCAGGGGTCGCCACAGATACGCAGTATTTT	CASRPGVATDTQYF
14	NA	TRBV9	TRBJ2-1	NA	TGTGCCAGCAGCGTAGCCGGGAGTCTAAATGAGCAGTTCTTC	CASSVAGSLNEQFF
14	few	TRBV11-2	TRBJ1-1	NA	TGTGCCAGCAGCACCGGACAATGGGACACTGAAGCTTTCTTT	CASSTGQWDTEAFF
14	NA	TRBV30	TRBJ2-5	TRBD2	TGTGCCTGTTTAGCGGGAGTGGGGCAAGAGACCCAGTACTTC	CACLAGVGQETQYF
15	NA	TRBV27	TRBJ2-3	TRBD1	TGTGCCAGCACCCGGACAGGCCGAGGCACAGATACGCAGTATTTT	CASTRTGRGTDTQYF
16	NA	TRBV30	TRBJ1-1	NA	TGTGCCTGGACCCCAACACTGAGGGCACGAAACACTGAAGCTTTCTTT	CAWTPTLRARNTEAFF
13	NA	TRBV7-3	TRBJ1-1	NA	TGTGCCAGCAGCCCTGGGGCGAACACTGAAGCTTTCTTT	CASSPGANTEAFF
16	NA	TRBV28	TRBJ2-7	TRBD2	TGTGCCAGCAGGTCCGGAGGGGTAGCGGGGGACTACGAGCAGTACTTC	CASRSGGVAGDYEQYF
16	NA	TRBV5-4	TRBJ2-3	TRBD2	TGTGCCAGCAGCGACCCGAGGAGCGGGAGGACAGATACGCAGTATTTT	CASSDPRSGRTDTQYF
14	NA	TRBV28	TRBJ2-7	TRBD2	TGTGCCAGCCGATCCGAGCGGGAGTGGGGGGAGCAGTACTTC	CASRSEREWGEQYF
15	NA	TRBV19	TRBJ1-1	NA	TGTGCCAGTAGTATTCTAGCCTTTTGGAACACTGAAGCTTTCTTT	CASSILAFWNTEAFF
16	NA	TRBV14	TRBJ2-7	TRBD2	TGTGCCAGCAGCCAATTAGGGACTAGCGGCTCCTACGAGCAGTACTTC	CASSQLGTSGSYEQYF
15	NA	TRBV2	TRBJ1-1	TRBD1	TGTGCCAGCAGCGAGGACAGGGCCGCGGACACTGAAGCTTTCTTT	CASSEDRAADTEAFF
16	NA	TRBV19	TRBJ1-5	TRBD1	TGTGCCAGTAGTATAGCCGGGACAGGGTCGGGACAGCCCCAGCATTTT	CASSIAGTGSGQPQHF
14	NA	TRBV18	TRBJ1-1	NA	TGTGCCAGCTCACCCCGGGGGGCGAGATGGGAAGCTTTCTTT	CASSPRGARWEAFF
14	NA	TRBV11-3	TRBJ2-7	NA	TGTGCCAGCAGCTTAGGCGCCGCCATATACGAGCAGTACTTC	CASSLGAAIYEQYF
15	NA	TRBV28	TRBJ1-4	TRBD1	TGTGCCAGCAGCGAAACCGGGACAGGGAACGAAAAACTGTTTTTT	CASSETGTGNEKLFF
15	NA	TRBV6-5	TRBJ2-1	TRBD1	TGTGCCAGCAGTTACGGGACAGGGGGTAGATATGAGCAGTTCTTC	CASSYGTGGRYEQFF
14	NA	TRBV27	TRBJ2-2	NA	TGTGCCAGCAGTTTTATAATGAACACCGGGGAGCTGTTTTTT	CASSFIMNTGELFF
15	once	TRBV6-5	TRBJ2-7	NA	TGTGCCAGCAGTTCTATCAGCGGGTCTCTCTACGAGCAGTACTTC	CASSSISGSLYEQYF
14	NA	TRBV2	TRBJ2-1	TRBD2	TGTGCCAGCAGTCGCTGGACTAGCGGCAATGAGCAGTTCTTC	CASSRWTSGNEQFF
16	NA	TRBV2	TRBJ2-2	TRBD2	TGTGCCAGCACCGGGACTAGCGGGATTCACACCGGGGAGCTGTTTTTT	CASTGTSGIHTGELFF
17	NA	TRBV7-3	TRBJ1-2	TRBD1	TGTGCCAGCAGCTTAAGGCCAGGGGGGCCCGCTAACTATGGCTACACCTTC	CASSLRPGGPANYGYTF
15	NA	TRBV19	TRBJ2-7	TRBD1	TGTGCCAGTAGCATGACAGGGATTAAAACCTACGAGCAGTACTTC	CASSMTGIKTYEQYF
16	NA	TRBV2	TRBJ1-5	NA	TGTGCCAGCAAACGACAGGCGACCTCTACCAATCAGCCCCAGCATTTT	CASKRQATSTNQPQHF
14	NA	TRBV6-4	TRBJ2-3	TRBD2	TGTGCCAGCAGTGTAGCGGGAGGCACAGATACGCAGTATTTT	CASSVAGGTDTQYF
14	NA	TRBV27	TRBJ1-4	TRBD1	TGTGCCAGCAGAAGACAGGGAGTTGATGAAAAACTGTTTTTT	CASRRQGVDEKLFF
14	NA	TRBV30	TRBJ2-7	TRBD2	TGTGCCTGGGGCGCTAGCGGAGGACCTTACGAGCAGTACTTC	CAWGASGGPYEQYF
15	NA	TRBV19	TRBJ1-2	TRBD1	TGTGCCAGTAGTTCGTCAGGGGGCTATCAAGATGGCTACACCTTC	CASSSSGGYQDGYTF
15	NA	TRBV28	TRBJ1-5	NA	TGTGCCAGCAGTCCCCCGGGGGGGCGCAAGCAGCCCCAGCATTTT	CASSPPGGRKQPQHF
17	NA	TRBV18	TRBJ2-1	TRBD2	TGTGCCAGCTCACCACCCCTAGCGGGAGGATCCTACAATGAGCAGTTCTTC	CASSPPLAGGSYNEQFF
15	NA	TRBV13	TRBJ2-1	TRBD2	TGTGCCAGCAGCTCCCGCTTGCTAGCGGTCGATGAGCAGTTCTTC	CASSSRLLAVDEQFF
17	once	TRBV14	TRBJ2-3	TRBD2	TGTGCCAGCAGCTCCTATAGACTAGCGGGATTTCTTAGTACGCAGTATTTT	CASSSYRLAGFLSTQYF
15	NA	TRBV30	TRBJ2-1	NA	TGTGCCTGGATAAGCGCCCGGTCCGGGGGCAATGAGCAGTTCTTC	CAWISARSGGNEQFF
15	NA	TRBV6-5	TRBJ2-1	NA	TGTGCCAGCGGACAGGGACTAGCCTTCTACAATGAGCAGTTCTTC	CASGQGLAFYNEQFF
13	NA	TRBV14	TRBJ1-5	NA	TGTGCCAGCAGCCAAGATAGAGGCCAGCCCCAGCATTTT	CASSQDRGQPQHF
17	NA	TRBV7-9	TRBJ2-1	TRBD1	TGTGCCAGCAGCTTAGGAGGGACAGGGGCAATCTACAATGAGCAGTTCTTC	CASSLGGTGAIYNEQFF
13	NA	TRBV30	TRBJ1-4	TRBD1	TGTGCCTGGACCCAGGGGGACTCAGAGAAACTGTTTTTT	CAWTQGDSEKLFF
14	once	TRBV6-1	TRBJ2-1	NA	TGTGCCAGCAAGATCTGGAGGGCCGGCGATGAGCAGTTCTTC	CASKIWRAGDEQFF
14	NA	TRBV10-1	TRBJ2-3	NA	TGCGCCAGCAGTGAGTCAGGGGTCGAGCATACGCAGTATTTT	CASSESGVEHTQYF